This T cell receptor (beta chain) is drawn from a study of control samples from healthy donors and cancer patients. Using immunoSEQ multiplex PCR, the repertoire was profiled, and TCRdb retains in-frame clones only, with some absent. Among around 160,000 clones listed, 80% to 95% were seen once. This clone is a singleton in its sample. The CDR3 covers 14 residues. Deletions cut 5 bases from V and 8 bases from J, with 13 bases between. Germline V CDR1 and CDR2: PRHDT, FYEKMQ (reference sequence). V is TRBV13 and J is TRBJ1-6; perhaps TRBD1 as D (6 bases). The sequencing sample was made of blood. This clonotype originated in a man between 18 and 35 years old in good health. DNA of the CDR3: TGTGCCAGCAGCCTACAGGGTGTGGATTCACCCCTCCACTTT. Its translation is CASSLQGVDSPLHF.